This T cell receptor (beta chain) derives from a study of neurological immune-mediated disorders. In this sample, this clonotype turned up many times. TCRdb reanalysed the 5' RACE reads using MiXCR and keeps one entry per CDR3 protein. This table has 59,000 or so distinct CDR3 sequences, about 13% appearing once. Libraries used 2 million unsorted PBMCs kept frozen in RNAlater. CDR3 size: 12 residues. Trimming cost V 6 bases and J 8 bases, with 16 bases left between them. CDR1 is SQVTM, CDR2 ANQGSEA, per germline. The clonotype originates from a woman aged 55-69 years with HTLV-1-associated myelopathy (HAM/TSP). The chain recombines TRBV29-1 with TRBJ1-1; D perhaps matches TRBD1 (6 bases). Specimen: PBMCs. The CDR3 bases are TGCAGCGTGAGGGGGGACATCGAAGAAGCTTTCTTT. As protein: CSVRGDIEEAFF.